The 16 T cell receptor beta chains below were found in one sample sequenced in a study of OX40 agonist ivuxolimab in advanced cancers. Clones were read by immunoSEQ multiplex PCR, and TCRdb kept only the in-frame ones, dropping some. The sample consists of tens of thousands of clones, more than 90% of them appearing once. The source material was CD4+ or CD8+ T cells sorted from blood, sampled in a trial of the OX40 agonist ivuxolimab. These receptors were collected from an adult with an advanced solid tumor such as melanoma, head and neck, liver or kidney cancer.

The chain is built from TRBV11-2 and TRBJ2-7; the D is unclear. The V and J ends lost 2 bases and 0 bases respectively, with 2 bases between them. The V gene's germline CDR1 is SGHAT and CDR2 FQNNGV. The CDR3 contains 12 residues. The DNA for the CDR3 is TGTGCCAGCAGCTTACTCTCCTACGAGCAGTACTTC. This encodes CASSLLSYEQYF. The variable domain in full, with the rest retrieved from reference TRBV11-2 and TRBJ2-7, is EAGVAQSPRYKIIEKRQSVAFWCNPISGHATLYWYQQILGQGPKLLIQFQNNGVVDDSQLPKDRFSAERLKGVDSTLKIQPAKLEDSAVYLCASSLLSYEQYFGPGTRLTVT.

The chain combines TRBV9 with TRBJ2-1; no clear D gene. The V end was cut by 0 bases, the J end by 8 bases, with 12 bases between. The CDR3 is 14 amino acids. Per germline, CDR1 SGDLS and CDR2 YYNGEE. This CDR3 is CASSVGPGRDEQFF. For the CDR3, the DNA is TGTGCCAGCAGCGTAGGCCCCGGGCGCGATGAGCAGTTCTTC.

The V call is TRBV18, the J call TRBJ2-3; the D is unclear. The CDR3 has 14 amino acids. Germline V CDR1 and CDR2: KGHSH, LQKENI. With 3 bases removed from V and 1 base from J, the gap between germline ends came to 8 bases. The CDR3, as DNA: TGTGCCAGCTCACCTAAAACAGGCACAGATACGCAGTATTTT. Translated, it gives CASSPKTGTDTQYF.

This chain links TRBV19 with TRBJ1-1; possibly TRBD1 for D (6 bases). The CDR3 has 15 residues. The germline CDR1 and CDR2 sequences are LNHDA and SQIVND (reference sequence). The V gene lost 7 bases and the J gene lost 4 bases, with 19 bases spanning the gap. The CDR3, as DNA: TGTGCCAGTACCTGGCGGGGGGCCGGTAGCACTGAAGCTTTCTTT. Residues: CASTWRGAGSTEAFF. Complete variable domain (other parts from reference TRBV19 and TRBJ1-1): DGGITQSPKYLFRKEGQNVTLSCEQNLNHDAMYWYRQDPGQGLRLIYYSQIVNDFQKGDIAEGYSVSREKKESFPLTVTSAQKNPTAFYLCASTWRGAGSTEAFFGQGTRLTVV.

The CDR3 sequence is CASSIVRGQPQHF. The CDR3 DNA reads as TGTGCCAGTAGTATAGTTAGGGGTCAGCCCCAGCATTTT. V usage is TRBV19 and J usage is TRBJ1-5; tentatively, D is TRBD1 (5 bases). V shed 1 base and J shed 6 bases, with 7 bases lying between them. Germline loops: CDR1 LNHDA, CDR2 SQIVND (reference sequence). This CDR3 is 13 amino acids long.

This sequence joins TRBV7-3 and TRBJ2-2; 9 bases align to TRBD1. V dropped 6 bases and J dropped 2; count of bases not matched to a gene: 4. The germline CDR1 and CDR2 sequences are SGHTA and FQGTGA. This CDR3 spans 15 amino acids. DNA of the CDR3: TGTGCCAGCAGTCAGACAGGGGGAAACACCGGGGAGCTGTTTTTT. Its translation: CASSQTGGNTGELFF.

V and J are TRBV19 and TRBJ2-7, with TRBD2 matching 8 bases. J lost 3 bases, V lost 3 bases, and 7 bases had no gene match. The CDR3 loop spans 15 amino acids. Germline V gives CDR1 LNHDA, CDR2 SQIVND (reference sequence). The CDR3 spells CASSIAREVIYEQYF. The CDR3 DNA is TGTGCCAGTAGTATCGCGCGGGAGGTCATCTACGAGCAGTACTTC. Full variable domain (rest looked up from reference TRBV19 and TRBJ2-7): DGGITQSPKYLFRKEGQNVTLSCEQNLNHDAMYWYRQDPGQGLRLIYYSQIVNDFQKGDIAEGYSVSREKKESFPLTVTSAQKNPTAFYLCASSIAREVIYEQYFGPGTRLTVT.

The CDR3 bases are TGTGCCAGCAGCTTAAAAGGGAACTACGAGGAGCAGTACTTC. Translated, it gives CASSLKGNYEEQYF. This sequence joins TRBV11-3 and TRBJ2-7; no clear D gene. The CDR3 is made up of 14 amino acids. The V gene's germline CDR1 is SGHNT and CDR2 YENEEA. V was pared by 2 bases and J by 7 bases, with 15 bases between.

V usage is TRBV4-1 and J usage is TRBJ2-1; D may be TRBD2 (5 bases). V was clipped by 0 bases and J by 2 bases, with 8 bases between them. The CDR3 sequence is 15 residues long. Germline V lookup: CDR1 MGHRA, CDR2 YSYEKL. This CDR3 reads CASSQDLLAYNEQFF. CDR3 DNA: TGCGCCAGCAGCCAAGATCTACTAGCCTACAATGAGCAGTTCTTC.

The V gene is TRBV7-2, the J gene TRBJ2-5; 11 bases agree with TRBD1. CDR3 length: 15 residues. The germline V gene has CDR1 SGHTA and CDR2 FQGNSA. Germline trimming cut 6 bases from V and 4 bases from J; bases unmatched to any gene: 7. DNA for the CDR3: TGTGCCAGCAGGCTGACCGGGACAGGGGGAGAGACCCAGTACTTC. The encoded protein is CASRLTGTGGETQYF.

CDR3 nucleotides: TGTGCCAGCTCACCATGGAGACAGGGTGACGGAAACACCATATATTTT. Its translation is CASSPWRQGDGNTIYF. This rearrangement joins TRBV18 to TRBJ1-3, with 7 nucleotides matching TRBD1. The CDR3 has 16 residues. After removal of 2 bases from V and 4 bases from J, the junction contained 8 bases not matched to a gene. In germline, CDR1 is KGHSH, CDR2 LQKENI. Complete variable domain (other parts from reference TRBV18 and TRBJ1-3): NAGVMQNPRHLVRRRGQEARLRCSPMKGHSHVYWYRQLPEEGLKFMVYLQKENIIDESGMPKERFSAEFPKEGPSILRIQQVVRGDSAAYFCASSPWRQGDGNTIYFGEGSWLTVV.

CDR3 nucleotide sequence: TGTGCCAGCAGTTTAATGGGTGGGACAGGGAGTGATACGCAGTATTTT. Encoded protein: CASSLMGGTGSDTQYF. J is TRBJ2-3 and V is TRBV27, with 9 positions matching TRBD1. This CDR3 has 16 amino acids. With 2 bases clipped from V and 6 bases from J, the junction kept 9 bases outside the gene matches. Germline CDR1 reads MNHEY; CDR2 reads SMNVEV (reference sequence).

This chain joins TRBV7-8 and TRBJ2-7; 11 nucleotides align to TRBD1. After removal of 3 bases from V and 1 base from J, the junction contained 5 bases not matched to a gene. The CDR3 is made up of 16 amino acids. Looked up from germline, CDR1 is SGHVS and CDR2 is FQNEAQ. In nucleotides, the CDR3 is TGTGCCAGCAGCTTCCGGGACAGGGGGAGGTCCTACGAGCAGTACTTC. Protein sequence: CASSFRDRGRSYEQYF.

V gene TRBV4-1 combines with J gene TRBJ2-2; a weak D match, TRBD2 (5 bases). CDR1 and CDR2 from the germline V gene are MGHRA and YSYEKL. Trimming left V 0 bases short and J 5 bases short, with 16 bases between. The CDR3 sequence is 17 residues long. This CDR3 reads CASSQEYGIKETGELFF. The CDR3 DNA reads TGCGCCAGCAGCCAAGAATACGGGATAAAGGAGACCGGGGAGCTGTTTTTT.

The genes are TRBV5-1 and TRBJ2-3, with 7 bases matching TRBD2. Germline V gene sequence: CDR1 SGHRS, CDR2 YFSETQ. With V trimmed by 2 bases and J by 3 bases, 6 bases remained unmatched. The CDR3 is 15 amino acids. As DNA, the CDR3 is TGCGCCAGCAGCTTTACGCGGGAGAGGACAGATACGCAGTATTTT. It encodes CASSFTRERTDTQYF.

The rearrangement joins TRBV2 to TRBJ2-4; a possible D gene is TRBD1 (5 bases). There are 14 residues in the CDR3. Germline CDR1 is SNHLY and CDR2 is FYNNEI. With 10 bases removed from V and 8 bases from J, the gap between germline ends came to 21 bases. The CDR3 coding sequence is TGTGCCACCTCGGAATCCAGGGTGATAGACATTCAGTACTTC. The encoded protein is CATSESRVIDIQYF.